A selection of T cell receptor beta chains follows, all from one sample in a study of blood T cell repertoires in COVID-19. The assay was immunoSEQ multiplex PCR, and TCRdb's table has in-frame clones only and misses some. The sample shows 120,000 or so clones, around 79% of them seen only once. The sequenced sample was peripheral blood. The receptors come from a man between 65 and 85 years old with acute or convalescent COVID-19. The CDR3 runs from the conserved cysteine through the conserved F or W. The D gene is left open where the match is weak. Some rows mark clone size as missing; the rest say once, few, many or name a class of expanded clone.

length: 14
V: TRBV18
size: .
J: TRBJ1-2
D: TRBD1
CDR3: CASSPTGGLYGYTF
DNA: TGTGCCAGCTCCCCGACAGGGGGTCTTTATGGCTACACCTTC

length: 16
V: TRBV18
size: .
J: TRBJ2-1
D: TRBD2
CDR3: CASSPLPSGGADEQFF
DNA: TGTGCCAGCTCACCTCTTCCTAGCGGGGGGGCTGATGAGCAGTTCTTC

length: 15
V: TRBV28
size: .
J: TRBJ2-3
D: TRBD2
CDR3: CGTGLAGLSTDTQYF
DNA: TGTGGGACCGGACTAGCGGGCCTTAGCACAGATACGCAGTATTTT

length: 14
V: TRBV24-1
size: .
J: TRBJ1-2
D: TRBD1
CDR3: CATSDSYRGYGYTF
DNA: TGTGCCACCAGTGACTCTTACAGGGGCTATGGCTACACCTTC

length: 15
V: TRBV29-1
size: .
J: TRBJ1-2
D: .
CDR3: CSVELAQSPKNGYTF
DNA: TGCAGCGTTGAACTAGCCCAATCGCCGAAGAATGGCTACACCTTC

length: 14
V: TRBV2
size: .
J: TRBJ2-3
D: .
CDR3: CASSGSARTDTQYF
DNA: TGTGCCAGCAGTGGCAGTGCTCGCACAGATACGCAGTATTTT

length: 17
V: TRBV6-2/TRBV6-3
size: .
J: TRBJ1-1
D: .
CDR3: CASSSSRGAGLNTEAFF
DNA: TGTGCCAGCAGTTCTTCCCGGGGGGCCGGGTTGAACACTGAAGCTTTCTTT

length: 13
V: TRBV7-9
size: .
J: TRBJ2-2
D: TRBD1
CDR3: CASHRGNTGELFF
DNA: TGTGCCAGCCACAGGGGGAACACCGGGGAGCTGTTTTTT

length: 15
V: TRBV18
size: .
J: TRBJ1-1
D: TRBD1
CDR3: CASSPNRQGSAEAFF
DNA: TGTGCCAGCTCACCGAATAGACAGGGTTCCGCTGAAGCTTTCTTT

length: 15
V: TRBV2
size: few
J: TRBJ1-1
D: .
CDR3: CASSEAEGANTEAFF
DNA: TGTGCCAGCAGTGAAGCGGAGGGAGCGAACACTGAAGCTTTCTTT

length: 15
V: TRBV5-1
size: .
J: TRBJ1-2
D: .
CDR3: CASSLDSSRTYGYTF
DNA: TGCGCCAGCAGCCTCGACAGCTCTCGAACTTATGGCTACACCTTC

length: 15
V: TRBV5-4
size: few
J: TRBJ1-6
D: .
CDR3: CASSLAQGWNSPLHF
DNA: TGTGCCAGCAGCTTAGCACAGGGTTGGAATTCACCCCTCCACTTT

length: 15
V: TRBV10-3
size: .
J: TRBJ2-1
D: .
CDR3: CATQAGSLLYNEQFF
DNA: TGTGCCACTCAAGCCGGGTCGTTACTATACAATGAGCAGTTCTTC

length: 12
V: TRBV19
size: .
J: TRBJ2-5
D: .
CDR3: CASNGLEGTQYF
DNA: TGTGCCAGTAACGGCCTAGAGGGGACCCAGTACTTC

length: 16
V: TRBV2
size: .
J: TRBJ2-2
D: .
CDR3: CASSGPAGANTGELFF
DNA: TGTGCCAGCAGTGGTCCGGCAGGGGCGAACACCGGGGAGCTGTTTTTT

length: 17
V: TRBV19
size: .
J: TRBJ1-2
D: TRBD1
CDR3: CASSISGTGNSGYGYTF
DNA: TGTGCCAGTAGTATCAGCGGGACAGGGAATAGTGGCTATGGCTACACCTTC

length: 12
V: TRBV12-3/TRBV12-4
size: .
J: TRBJ1-2
D: .
CDR3: CASSFAAYGYTF
DNA: TGTGCCAGCAGTTTCGCGGCCTATGGCTACACCTTC

length: 12
V: TRBV30
size: .
J: TRBJ1-2
D: .
CDR3: CAWSHRQNGYTF
DNA: TGTGCCTGGAGCCACAGACAGAATGGCTACACCTTC

length: 15
V: TRBV7-9
size: once
J: TRBJ1-2
D: TRBD1
CDR3: CASSRTTGAHYGYTF
DNA: TGTGCCAGCAGTCGTACTACAGGGGCGCACTATGGCTACACCTTC

length: 13
V: TRBV6-5
size: .
J: TRBJ1-6
D: .
CDR3: CASTPRGNSPLHF
DNA: TGTGCCAGCACCCCCCGCGGGAATTCACCCCTCCACTTT

length: 15
V: TRBV18
size: .
J: TRBJ1-5
D: .
CDR3: CASSPGQISNQPQHF
DNA: TGTGCCAGCTCACCAGGGCAGATTAGCAATCAGCCCCAGCATTTT

length: 16
V: TRBV7-2
size: .
J: TRBJ2-6
D: .
CDR3: CASSPREAQGANVLTF
DNA: TGTGCCAGCAGCCCCAGGGAGGCGCAAGGGGCCAACGTCCTGACTTTC

length: 13
V: TRBV7-3
size: .
J: TRBJ2-3
D: .
CDR3: CASSPTSTDTQYF
DNA: TGTGCCAGCAGCCCTACTAGCACAGATACGCAGTATTTT

length: 12
V: TRBV10-1
size: .
J: TRBJ2-5
D: .
CDR3: CASSRQQETQYF
DNA: TGCGCCAGCAGTCGACAGCAAGAGACCCAGTACTTC

length: 16
V: TRBV7-6
size: few
J: TRBJ1-5
D: .
CDR3: CASSNGTPQGNQPQHF
DNA: TGTGCCAGCAGCAACGGGACACCCCAGGGCAATCAGCCCCAGCATTTT

length: 13
V: TRBV5-6
size: .
J: TRBJ1-1
D: .
CDR3: CASSFTGNTEAFF
DNA: TGTGCCAGCAGTTTCACCGGTAACACTGAAGCTTTCTTT

length: 13
V: TRBV29-1
size: .
J: TRBJ2-3
D: .
CDR3: CSVEFGDSDTQYF
DNA: TGCAGCGTTGAATTCGGGGACTCAGATACGCAGTATTTT

length: 17
V: TRBV6-4
size: .
J: TRBJ1-1
D: TRBD1
CDR3: CASSSVQTGLGNTEAFF
DNA: TGTGCCAGCAGTTCCGTACAGACAGGGTTAGGGAACACTGAAGCTTTCTTT

length: 14
V: TRBV24-1
size: .
J: TRBJ2-5
D: TRBD1
CDR3: CATSDLSGGETQYF
DNA: TGTGCCACCAGTGATTTGTCAGGGGGAGAGACCCAGTACTTC

length: 16
V: TRBV5-6
size: .
J: TRBJ2-4
D: TRBD2
CDR3: CASSPGLAGMINIQYF
DNA: TGTGCCAGCAGCCCCGGACTAGCGGGGATGATAAACATTCAGTACTTC

length: 15
V: TRBV5-1
size: .
J: TRBJ1-4
D: TRBD1
CDR3: CASSSGTGKDEKLFF
DNA: TGCGCCAGCAGCTCCGGGACAGGGAAGGATGAAAAACTGTTTTTT

length: 14
V: TRBV27
size: .
J: TRBJ1-5
D: TRBD1
CDR3: CASRLTGGDQPQHF
DNA: TGTGCCAGCAGACTTACAGGGGGTGATCAGCCCCAGCATTTT

length: 13
V: TRBV7-2
size: .
J: TRBJ1-1
D: .
CDR3: CASTEQANTEAFF
DNA: TGTGCCAGCACCGAACAGGCGAACACTGAAGCTTTCTTT

length: 16
V: TRBV9
size: .
J: TRBJ2-7
D: TRBD2
CDR3: CASSVASGGPSYEQYF
DNA: TGTGCCAGCAGCGTGGCTAGCGGGGGGCCGTCCTACGAGCAGTACTTC

length: 15
V: TRBV5-8
size: .
J: TRBJ1-5
D: .
CDR3: CASSLGQAFNQPQHF
DNA: TGTGCCAGCAGCTTGGGTCAGGCGTTCAATCAGCCCCAGCATTTT

length: 15
V: TRBV30
size: .
J: TRBJ2-1
D: TRBD1
CDR3: CAFPLTGTGASEQFF
DNA: TGTGCCTTCCCTTTGACCGGGACAGGGGCATCTGAGCAGTTCTTC

length: 14
V: TRBV19
size: .
J: TRBJ1-5
D: TRBD1
CDR3: CASSTGQGNQPQHF
DNA: TGTGCCAGTAGTACAGGACAGGGGAATCAGCCCCAGCATTTT

length: 12
V: TRBV7-9
size: .
J: TRBJ1-1
D: .
CDR3: CASSSNIPGAFF
DNA: TGTGCCAGCAGCTCTAATATTCCTGGAGCTTTCTTT

length: 12
V: TRBV29-1
size: .
J: TRBJ1-1
D: TRBD1
CDR3: CSVIQGALAAFF
DNA: TGCAGCGTAATACAGGGGGCCTTGGCAGCTTTCTTT

length: 12
V: TRBV21-1
size: few
J: TRBJ2-1
D: .
CDR3: CASSLKSDEQFF
DNA: TGTGCCAGCAGCTTAAAGAGCGATGAGCAGTTCTTC

length: 15
V: TRBV7-8
size: .
J: TRBJ1-1
D: .
CDR3: CASSLAHRVETEAFF
DNA: TGTGCCAGCAGCTTAGCGCACAGGGTTGAAACTGAAGCTTTCTTT

length: 14
V: TRBV5-6
size: .
J: TRBJ1-5
D: .
CDR3: CASSLAGVHQPQHF
DNA: TGTGCCAGCAGCTTGGCAGGGGTTCATCAGCCCCAGCATTTT

length: 14
V: TRBV6-5
size: once
J: TRBJ1-2
D: .
CDR3: CARRLIPRGYGYTF
DNA: TGTGCCAGACGACTCATACCCCGCGGCTATGGCTACACCTTC

length: 15
V: TRBV19
size: .
J: TRBJ1-5
D: .
CDR3: CASSIVGGGNQPQHF
DNA: TGTGCCAGTAGTATAGTGGGCGGGGGCAATCAGCCCCAGCATTTT

length: 16
V: TRBV5-4
size: .
J: TRBJ2-5
D: TRBD2
CDR3: CASSRALAGGFGTQYF
DNA: TGTGCCAGCAGCCGAGCACTAGCGGGGGGTTTCGGGACCCAGTACTTC